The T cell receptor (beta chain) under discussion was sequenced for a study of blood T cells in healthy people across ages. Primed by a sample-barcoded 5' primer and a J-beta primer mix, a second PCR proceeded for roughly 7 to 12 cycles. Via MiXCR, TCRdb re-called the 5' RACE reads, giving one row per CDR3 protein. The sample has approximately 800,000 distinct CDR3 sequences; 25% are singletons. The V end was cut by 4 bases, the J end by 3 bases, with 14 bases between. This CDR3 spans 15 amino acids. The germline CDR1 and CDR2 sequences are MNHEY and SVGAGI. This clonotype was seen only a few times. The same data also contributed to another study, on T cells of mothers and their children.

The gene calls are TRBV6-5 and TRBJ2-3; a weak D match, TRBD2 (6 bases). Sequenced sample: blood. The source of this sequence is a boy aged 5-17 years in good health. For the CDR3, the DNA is TGTGCCAGCAGTTCGTTACGGGGGAGGACAGATACGCAGTATTTT. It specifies CASSSLRGRTDTQYF.